This passage covers 32 T cell receptor beta chains from one sample sequenced in a study of T-cell memory formation after mild COVID-19. TCRdb re-called the 5' RACE reads with MiXCR, one entry per CDR3 protein. Among around 300,000 distinct CDR3 sequences listed, under 20% were seen once. The sample taken for sequencing was PBMCs or a T cell subset sorted from them (not recorded which). All receptors derive from a man in his late teens or twenties who had mild COVID-19 (a few samples of this study predate the infection). Cell type and time point are not known.

The rearrangement uses TRBV5-1 and TRBJ2-5; no firm D call. Trimming stripped 5 bases from V and 5 bases from J, with 10 bases between. CDR1 and CDR2 (germline): SGHRS, YFSETQ. CDR3 length equals 12 residues. The CDR3 here is CASSILEETQYF. The CDR3 DNA is TGCGCCAGCAGTATTTTAGAGGAGACCCAGTACTTC.

The rearrangement joins TRBV5-5 to TRBJ1-2, with D perhaps TRBD1 (5 bases). The V end was cut by 0 bases, the J end by 4 bases, with 10 bases between. Germline V gene lookup returns CDR1 SGHKS and CDR2 YYEKEE (reference sequence). The CDR3 length is 14 residues. The DNA for the CDR3 is TGTGCCAGCAGCTTGGCTGGGACGGTCTATGGCTACACCTTC. It yields the protein CASSLAGTVYGYTF.

There are a few counts of this clonotype. The rearrangement links TRBV4-1 to TRBJ1-5, with D unclear. Germline loops: CDR1 MGHRA, CDR2 YSYEKL. The CDR3 runs to 14 residues. V lost 1 base, J lost 9 bases, and 13 bases lay in between. In DNA form, the CDR3 reads TGCGCCAGCAGCCAAGTATCACCGGAGGGGCCCCAGCATTTT. This gives the protein CASSQVSPEGPQHF.

The J gene is TRBJ2-2, the V gene TRBV6-6; 8 bases line up with TRBD2. Germline assignment: CDR1 MNHNY and CDR2 SVGAGI (reference sequence). CDR3 length: 12 residues. V shed 4 bases, J shed 13 bases, and the junction held 5 bases outside the gene matches. For the CDR3, the DNA is TGTGCCAGCAGTTCCAGCGGGGGTGCGCTGTTTTTT. Translated: CASSSSGGALFF.

By share, this clonotype ranks as medium-sized. The chain is built from TRBV5-5 and TRBJ2-1; D may be TRBD2 (5 bases). The CDR3 has 14 residues. Germline CDR1 and CDR2: SGHKS and YYEKEE (reference sequence). The V end lost 6 bases, the J end lost 8 bases, and 18 bases lay between the germline ends. The CDR3 region is CASNLAWGSHEQFF. DNA for the CDR3: TGTGCCAGCAACCTAGCTTGGGGATCTCATGAGCAGTTCTTC.

Here the CDR3 reads CASSLTVGAYNEQFF. CDR3 sequence (DNA): TGCGCCAGCAGCTTAACAGTGGGGGCCTACAATGAGCAGTTCTTC. The chain carries TRBV5-1 and TRBJ2-1; the D call may be TRBD1 or TRBD2 (5 bases each). Germline assignment: CDR1 SGHRS and CDR2 YFSETQ. V shed 2 bases and J shed 2 bases, with 11 bases lying between them. The CDR3 length is 15 residues.

This chain links TRBV9 with TRBJ1-1, with D possibly matching TRBD1 (6 bases). The germline gives CDR1 SGDLS, CDR2 YYNGEE. The germline V and J ends were trimmed by 4 bases and 3 bases, with 13 bases remaining between them. This CDR3 comprises 14 residues. The DNA of the CDR3 is TGTGCCAGCAGCAAAGGGGGGCGGGACACTGAAGCTTTCTTT. Its protein is CASSKGGRDTEAFF.

The chain is built from TRBV10-3 and TRBJ2-7; D perhaps matches TRBD1 (6 bases). The CDR3 extends over 13 amino acids. Germline loops: CDR1 ENHRY, CDR2 SYGVKD. V shed 6 bases and J shed 4 bases, with 13 bases lying between them. This CDR3 reads CAIRQQGSYEQYV. CDR3 nucleotides: TGTGCCATCAGACAACAGGGTTCTTACGAGCAGTACGTC.

V and J are TRBV12-3 or TRBV12-4 and TRBJ1-2; TRBD1 matches 12 bases. V was clipped by 7 bases and J by 5 bases; unmatched bases: 11. The CDR3 covers 16 residues. In DNA form, the CDR3 reads TGTGCCAGCATACCTCTTGGGACAGGGGGCATGTATGGCTACACCTTC. Protein: CASIPLGTGGMYGYTF.

The chain is built from TRBV5-1 and TRBJ2-1; D may be TRBD1 or TRBD2 (5 bases each). V was clipped by 4 bases and J by 0 bases, with 17 bases between them. The CDR3 has 17 residues. CDR1 SGHRS and CDR2 YFSETQ come from the germline V gene. Here the CDR3 reads CASSPPFGDRSYNEQFF. The CDR3 nucleotides are TGCGCCAGCAGCCCCCCCTTTGGGGACCGCTCCTACAATGAGCAGTTCTTC.

The chain links TRBV15 to TRBJ1-4; D unclear. Germline lookup yields CDR1 LNHNV and CDR2 YYDKDF (reference sequence). Trimming left V 0 bases short and J 3 bases short, with 8 bases between. This CDR3 is built from 15 residues. This CDR3 reads CATSRDPGPNEKLFF. Written as DNA, the CDR3 is TGTGCCACCAGCAGAGACCCAGGTCCTAATGAAAAACTGTTTTTT.

V usage is TRBV15 and J usage is TRBJ1-5, with D unresolved. V was shortened by 0 bases and J by 0 bases, with 15 bases between the two germline ends. The CDR3 is 18 amino acids. CDR1 is LNHNV and CDR2 is YYDKDF in the germline V gene (reference sequence). The CDR3 sequence: CATSRDFWVTPSNQPQHF. Written as DNA, the CDR3 is TGTGCCACCAGCAGAGACTTTTGGGTTACTCCTAGCAATCAGCCCCAGCATTTT.

In DNA form, the CDR3 reads TGTGCCAGCAGCCCGCCAAACGGGTTCAACTATGGCTACACCTTC. This codes for CASSPPNGFNYGYTF. The chain combines TRBV6-6 with TRBJ1-2; no definite D call. This CDR3 spans 15 amino acids. Germline-derived CDR1 and CDR2 are MNHNY and SVGAGI (reference sequence). V was pared by 6 bases and J by 2 bases, with 16 bases between.

This clonotype was picked up a small number of times. The chain is built from TRBV6-2 or TRBV6-3 and TRBJ2-7; perhaps TRBD2 as D (6 bases). V lost 5 bases and J lost 3, with 11 bases in between. CDR3 size: 13 residues. Germline V CDR1 and CDR2: MNHEY, SVGEGT. CDR3 nucleotide sequence: TGTGCCAGCAGTCCGCGGGGCTTCTACGAGCAGTACTTC. Amino acid sequence: CASSPRGFYEQYF.

The table lists this clonotype with many counts. The gene calls are TRBV3-1 and TRBJ1-1; 7 bases are shared with TRBD1. Germline trimming cut 1 base from V and 6 bases from J; bases unmatched to any gene: 8. The length of the CDR3 is 15 residues. Per the germline V gene, CDR1 is LGHDT and CDR2 is YNNKEL (reference sequence). Here the CDR3 DNA reads TGTGCCAGCAGCCAAGTGAGACAGGGTACCCCTGAAGCTTTCTTT. It is translated as CASSQVRQGTPEAFF.

The chain joins TRBV7-9 to TRBJ2-1; D possibly corresponds to TRBD2 (7 bases). This CDR3 is built from 18 residues. Between the trimmed V and J ends, which lost 3 bases and 3 bases, there was a span of 21 bases. Germline CDR1 reads SEHNR; CDR2 reads FQNEAQ (reference sequence). In nucleotides, the CDR3 is TGTGCCAGCAGCTTCATACTGATCGCGGGGGCGGTCTACAATGAGCAGTTCTTC. Residues: CASSFILIAGAVYNEQFF.

The gene calls are TRBV29-1 and TRBJ1-1; D is possibly TRBD1 (6 bases). This CDR3 is built from 14 residues. CDR1 is SQVTM, CDR2 ANQGSEA, per germline. The ends were cut back, 4 bases at V and 2 bases at J, with 14 bases in the middle. The CDR3 coding sequence is TGCAGCGTTGGGGGGGGCCGGCCCAACACTGAAGCTTTCTTT. Protein: CSVGGGRPNTEAFF.

This clonotype was counted between two and nine times. This chain links TRBV6-5 with TRBJ2-7; 12 bases are a match to TRBD2. Germline V CDR1 and CDR2: MNHEY, SVGAGI. The CDR3 totals 15 residues. V lost 5 bases and J lost 4; bases outside the gene matches: 6. The chain's CDR3 is CASSRTSGVGYEQYF. The CDR3 nucleotides are TGTGCCAGCAGTAGGACTAGCGGGGTCGGATACGAGCAGTACTTC.

This chain uses TRBV6-5 with TRBJ2-7; 9 nucleotides match TRBD2. The CDR3 covers 17 residues. Germline V CDR1 and CDR2: MNHEY, SVGAGI. V shed 8 bases, J shed 2 bases, and the junction held 16 bases outside the gene matches. CDR3 sequence reads: CASGRVLAGVHPYEQYF. CDR3 in DNA: TGTGCCAGCGGGCGGGTTTTAGCGGGGGTCCACCCCTACGAGCAGTACTTC.

This clonotype came up a few times. The chain recombines TRBV2 with TRBJ2-3; D not certain. The CDR3 totals 13 residues. Germline CDR1 and CDR2: SNHLY and FYNNEI. Trimming cost V 2 bases and J 2 bases, with 5 bases left between them. For the CDR3, the DNA is TGTGCCAGCAGTGAACGGGTCACAGATACGCAGTATTTT. It specifies CASSERVTDTQYF. The whole variable domain, filled in from reference TRBV2 and TRBJ2-3, reads EPEVTQTPSHQVTQMGQEVILRCVPISNHLYFYWYRQILGQKVEFLVSFYNNEISEKSEIFDDQFSVERPDGSNFTLKIRSTKLEDSAMYFCASSERVTDTQYFGPGTRLTVL.

The rearrangement uses TRBV4-1 and TRBJ1-1, with a weak D call TRBD1 (5 bases). Germline CDR1 MGHRA, CDR2 YSYEKL. The CDR3 consists of 14 residues. V lost 1 base and J lost 0, with 6 bases in between. Here the CDR3 reads CASSQGQMNTEAFF. The DNA of the CDR3 is TGCGCCAGCAGCCAAGGACAGATGAACACTGAAGCTTTCTTT.

V is TRBV29-1 and J is TRBJ2-5; perhaps TRBD1 as D (7 bases). With 6 bases removed from V and 7 bases from J, the gap between germline ends came to 15 bases. Per germline, CDR1 SQVTM and CDR2 ANQGSEA. This CDR3 is built from 12 residues. This CDR3 reads CSVDAGGGTQYF. The DNA for the CDR3 is TGCAGCGTGGACGCAGGGGGAGGGACCCAGTACTTC.

This chain connects TRBV18 to TRBJ1-3; D ambiguous. The length of the CDR3 is 17 residues. Germline V gene data show CDR1 as KGHSH and CDR2 as LQKENI. V lost 2 bases and J lost 0, with 14 bases in between. CDR3 in amino acids: CASSPISVPSSGNTIYF. The DNA of the CDR3 is TGTGCCAGCTCACCAATTTCGGTACCTAGCTCTGGAAACACCATATATTTT.

Only a few counts were recorded for this clonotype. The chain carries TRBV24-1 and TRBJ2-2; D is undetermined. CDR1 is KGHDR and CDR2 is SFDVKD in the germline V gene. CDR3 length: 12 residues. V shed 3 bases and J shed 5 bases, with 3 bases lying between them. DNA of the CDR3: TGTGCCACCAGTGATAGGACCGGGGAGCTGTTTTTT. Protein product: CATSDRTGELFF.

This clonotype was observed a handful of times. The rearrangement links TRBV7-2 to TRBJ1-2; D not certain. The CDR3 is made up of 15 amino acids. Trimming removed 8 bases from V and 1 base from J, with 17 bases in between. Germline CDR1 is SGHTA and CDR2 is FQGNSA. CDR3 in DNA: TGTGCCAGCTCCCCCGGAAAGGGCCTTAACTATGGCTACACCTTC. Translated: CASSPGKGLNYGYTF.

The chain uses TRBV11-2 and TRBJ1-5; D is ambiguous. The ends were cut back, 0 bases at V and 6 bases at J, with 6 bases in the middle. Germline V gene data show CDR1 as SGHAT and CDR2 as FQNNGV. The CDR3 has 13 amino acids. CDR3 coding DNA: TGTGCCAGCAGCTTAGATTATGGTCAGCCCCAGCATTTT. Translating it yields CASSLDYGQPQHF.

V gene TRBV5-1 combines with J gene TRBJ1-6; 8 nucleotides align to TRBD1. Germline V CDR1 and CDR2: SGHRS, YFSETQ. V lost 4 bases, J lost 5 bases, and 2 bases stayed unmatched. The CDR3 loop spans 14 amino acids. The DNA of the CDR3 is TGCGCCAGCAGCGGGGGACAGGATAATTCACCCCTCCACTTT. Its protein product is CASSGGQDNSPLHF.

This clonotype was observed a handful of times. This chain uses TRBV6-5 with TRBJ1-1, with D perhaps matching TRBD1 (6 bases). Trimming removed 6 bases from V and 1 base from J, with 12 bases in between. The germline V gene encodes CDR1 MNHEY and CDR2 SVGAGI. The CDR3 sequence is 14 residues long. As DNA, the CDR3 is TGTGCCAGCAGCCGACAGGTCGCGAACACTGAAGCTTTCTTT. The encoded protein is CASSRQVANTEAFF.

This clonotype was observed a handful of times. The chain employs TRBV4-3 and TRBJ2-1; 10 bases agree with TRBD1. The CDR3 has 13 amino acids. With V trimmed by 7 bases and J by 9 bases, 6 bases remained unmatched. Germline-derived CDR1 and CDR2 are LGHNA and YSLEER. This CDR3 is CASKGQGGSEQFF. The CDR3 bases are TGCGCCAGCAAAGGACAGGGGGGTAGTGAGCAGTTCTTC.

This clonotype was seen only once. This chain connects TRBV7-8 to TRBJ1-3; D not resolved. The germline V gene has CDR1 SGHVS and CDR2 FQNEAQ. Trimming left V 1 base short and J 0 bases short, with 7 bases between. This CDR3 has 15 amino acids. The CDR3 sequence: CASSLVVYSGNTIYF. As DNA, the CDR3 is TGTGCCAGCAGCTTAGTCGTCTACTCTGGAAACACCATATATTTT.

This clonotype was picked up a small number of times. The V call is TRBV15, the J call TRBJ2-5; D remains unclear. Trimming shortened V by 0 bases and J by 2 bases, and 16 bases separated the two germline ends. Germline V CDR1 and CDR2: LNHNV, YYDKDF (reference sequence). CDR3 length: 17 amino acids. This CDR3 reads CATSRDRPGPTQETQYF. CDR3 coding DNA: TGTGCCACCAGCAGAGACCGGCCTGGCCCGACGCAAGAGACCCAGTACTTC.

V gene TRBV18 combines with J gene TRBJ2-7; perhaps TRBD1 as D (5 bases). Deletions cut 1 base from V and 3 bases from J, with 7 bases between. CDR3 size: 13 residues. Germline V CDR1 and CDR2: KGHSH, LQKENI. DNA for the CDR3: TGTGCCAGCTCACCACAGGGGTACTACGAGCAGTACTTC. Translated: CASSPQGYYEQYF.